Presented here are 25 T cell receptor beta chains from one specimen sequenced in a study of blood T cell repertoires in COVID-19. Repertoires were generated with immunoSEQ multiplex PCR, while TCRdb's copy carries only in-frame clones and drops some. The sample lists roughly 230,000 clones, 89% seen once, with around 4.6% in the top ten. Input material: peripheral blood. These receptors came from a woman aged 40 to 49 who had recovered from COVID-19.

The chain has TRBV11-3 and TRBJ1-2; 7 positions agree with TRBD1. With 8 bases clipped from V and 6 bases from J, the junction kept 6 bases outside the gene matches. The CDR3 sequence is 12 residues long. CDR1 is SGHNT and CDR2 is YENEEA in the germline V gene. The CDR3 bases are TGTGCCAGCGGCGACAGGGTAAATGGCTACACCTTC. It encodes CASGDRVNGYTF.

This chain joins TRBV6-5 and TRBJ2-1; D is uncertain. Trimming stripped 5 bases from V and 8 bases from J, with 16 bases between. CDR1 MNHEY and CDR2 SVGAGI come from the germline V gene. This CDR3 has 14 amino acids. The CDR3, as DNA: TGTGCCAGCAGTACCACCCGGCCTGCGGATGAGCAGTTCTTC. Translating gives CASSTTRPADEQFF.

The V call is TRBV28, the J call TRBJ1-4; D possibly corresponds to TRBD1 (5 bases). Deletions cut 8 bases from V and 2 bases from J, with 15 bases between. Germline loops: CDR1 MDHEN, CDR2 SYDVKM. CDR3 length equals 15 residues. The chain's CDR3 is CASRLSGMTNEKLFF. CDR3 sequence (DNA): TGTGCCAGCCGATTATCAGGGATGACTAATGAAAAACTGTTTTTT.

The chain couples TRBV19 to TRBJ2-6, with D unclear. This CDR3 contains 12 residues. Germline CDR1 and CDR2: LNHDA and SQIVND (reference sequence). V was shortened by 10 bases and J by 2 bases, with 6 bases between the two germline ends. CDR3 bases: TGTGCCACCCGAGCTGGGGCCAACGTCCTGACTTTC. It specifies CATRAGANVLTF.

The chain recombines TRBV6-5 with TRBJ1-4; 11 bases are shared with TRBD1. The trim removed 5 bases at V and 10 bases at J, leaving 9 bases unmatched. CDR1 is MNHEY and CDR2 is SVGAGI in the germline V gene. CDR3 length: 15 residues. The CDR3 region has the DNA TGTGCCAGCAGTCGGACAGGACAGGGGGCTGGAAAACTGTTTTTT. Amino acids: CASSRTGQGAGKLFF.

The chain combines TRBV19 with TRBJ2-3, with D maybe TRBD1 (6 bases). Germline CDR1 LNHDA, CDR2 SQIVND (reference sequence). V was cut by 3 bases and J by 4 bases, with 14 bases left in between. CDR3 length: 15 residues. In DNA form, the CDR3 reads TGTGCCAGTAGTATTGGGGACAATCTCGCAGATACGCAGTATTTT. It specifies CASSIGDNLADTQYF.

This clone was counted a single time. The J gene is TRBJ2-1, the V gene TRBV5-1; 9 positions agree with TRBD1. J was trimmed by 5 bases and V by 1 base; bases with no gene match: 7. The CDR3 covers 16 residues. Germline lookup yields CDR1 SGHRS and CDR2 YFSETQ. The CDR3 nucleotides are TGCGCCAGCAGCTTGTTAGGGACAGGGAACAACAATGAGCAGTTCTTC. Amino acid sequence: CASSLLGTGNNNEQFF.

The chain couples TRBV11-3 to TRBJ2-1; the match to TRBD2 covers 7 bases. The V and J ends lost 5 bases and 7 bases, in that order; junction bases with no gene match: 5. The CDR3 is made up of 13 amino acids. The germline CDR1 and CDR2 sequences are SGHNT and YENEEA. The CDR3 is CASSHLGGNEQFF. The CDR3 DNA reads TGTGCCAGCAGCCACCTCGGGGGGAATGAGCAGTTCTTC.

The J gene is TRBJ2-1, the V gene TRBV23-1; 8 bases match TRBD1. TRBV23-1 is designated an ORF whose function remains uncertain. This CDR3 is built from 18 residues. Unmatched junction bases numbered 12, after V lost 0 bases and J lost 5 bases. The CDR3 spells CASSQSEGQGECDNEQFF. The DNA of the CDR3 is TGCGCCAGCAGTCAATCGGAAGGACAGGGTGAATGCGACAATGAGCAGTTCTTC.

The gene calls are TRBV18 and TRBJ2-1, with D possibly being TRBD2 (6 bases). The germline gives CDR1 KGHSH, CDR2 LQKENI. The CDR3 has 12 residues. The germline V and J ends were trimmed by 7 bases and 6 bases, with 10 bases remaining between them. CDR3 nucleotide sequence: TGTGCCAGCTTCGGGACTCCCAATGAGCAGTTCTTC. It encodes CASFGTPNEQFF.

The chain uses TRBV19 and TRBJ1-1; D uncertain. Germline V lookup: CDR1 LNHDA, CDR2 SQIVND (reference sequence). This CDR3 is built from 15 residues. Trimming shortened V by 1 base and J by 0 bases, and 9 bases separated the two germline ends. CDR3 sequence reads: CASSIVGLLNTEAFF. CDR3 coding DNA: TGTGCCAGTAGTATAGTAGGACTGCTGAACACTGAAGCTTTCTTT.

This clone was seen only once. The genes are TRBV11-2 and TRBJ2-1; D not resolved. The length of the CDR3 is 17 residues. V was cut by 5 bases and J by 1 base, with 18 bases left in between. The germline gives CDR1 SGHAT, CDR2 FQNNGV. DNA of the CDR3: TGTGCCAGCAGCCATCAGCGTGGGTTGAAGTCCTACAATGAGCAGTTCTTC. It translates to CASSHQRGLKSYNEQFF. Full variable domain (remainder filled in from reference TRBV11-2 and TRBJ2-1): EAGVAQSPRYKIIEKRQSVAFWCNPISGHATLYWYQQILGQGPKLLIQFQNNGVVDDSQLPKDRFSAERLKGVDSTLKIQPAKLEDSAVYLCASSHQRGLKSYNEQFFGPGTRLTVL.

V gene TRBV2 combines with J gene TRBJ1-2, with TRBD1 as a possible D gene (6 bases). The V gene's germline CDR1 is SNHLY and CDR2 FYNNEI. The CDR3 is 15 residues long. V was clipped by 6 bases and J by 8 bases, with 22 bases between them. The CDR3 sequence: CASRGTPRSLGGYTF. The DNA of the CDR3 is TGTGCCAGCAGGGGGACACCACGTAGCCTAGGGGGCTACACCTTC. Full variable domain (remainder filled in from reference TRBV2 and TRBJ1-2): EPEVTQTPSHQVTQMGQEVILRCVPISNHLYFYWYRQILGQKVEFLVSFYNNEISEKSEIFDDQFSVERPDGSNFTLKIRSTKLEDSAMYFCASRGTPRSLGGYTFGSGTRLTVV.

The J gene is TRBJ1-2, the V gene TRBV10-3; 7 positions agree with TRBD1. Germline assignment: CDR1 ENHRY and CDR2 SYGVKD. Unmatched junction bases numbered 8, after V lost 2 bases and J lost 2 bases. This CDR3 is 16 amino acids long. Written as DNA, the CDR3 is TGTGCCATCAGTGAGCGTCGGGACAGCGTCAACTATGGCTACACCTTC. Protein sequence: CAISERRDSVNYGYTF.

CDR3 amino acids: CASSQVFKGLKGEDEQFF. CDR3 coding DNA: TGTGCCAGCAGCCAAGTGTTTAAGGGGTTGAAGGGCGAGGATGAGCAGTTCTTC. The V gene is TRBV3-1 (or the pseudogene TRBV3-2), the J gene TRBJ2-1; D is perhaps TRBD1 (5 bases). V lost 1 base to trimming and J lost 8 bases, with 24 bases between them. Germline V gene sequence: CDR1 LGHDT, CDR2 YNNKEL (reference sequence). This CDR3 spans 18 amino acids.

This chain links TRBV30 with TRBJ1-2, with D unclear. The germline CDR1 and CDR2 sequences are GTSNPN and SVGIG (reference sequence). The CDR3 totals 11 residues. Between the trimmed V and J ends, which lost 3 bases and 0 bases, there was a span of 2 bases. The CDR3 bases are TGTGCCTGGAGCGCTAACTATGGCTACACCTTC. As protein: CAWSANYGYTF.

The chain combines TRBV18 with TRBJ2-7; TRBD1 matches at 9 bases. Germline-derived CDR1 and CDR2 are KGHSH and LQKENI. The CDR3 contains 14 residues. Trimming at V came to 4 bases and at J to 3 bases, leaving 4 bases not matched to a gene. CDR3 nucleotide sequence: TGTGCCAGCTCACAAAGGGACAGGGACTACGAGCAGTACTTC. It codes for CASSQRDRDYEQYF.

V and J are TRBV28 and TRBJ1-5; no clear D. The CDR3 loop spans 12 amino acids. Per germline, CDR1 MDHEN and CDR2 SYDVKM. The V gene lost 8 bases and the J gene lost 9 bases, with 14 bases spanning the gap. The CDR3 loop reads CASLSGSGPQHF. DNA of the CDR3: TGTGCCAGCTTATCAGGATCTGGGCCCCAGCATTTT.

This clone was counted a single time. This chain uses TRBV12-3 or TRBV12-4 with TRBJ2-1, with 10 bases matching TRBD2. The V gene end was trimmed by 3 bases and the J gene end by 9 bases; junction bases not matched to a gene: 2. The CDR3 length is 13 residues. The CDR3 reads CASSFASGSEQFF. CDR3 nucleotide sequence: TGTGCCAGCAGTTTCGCTAGCGGGAGTGAGCAGTTCTTC.

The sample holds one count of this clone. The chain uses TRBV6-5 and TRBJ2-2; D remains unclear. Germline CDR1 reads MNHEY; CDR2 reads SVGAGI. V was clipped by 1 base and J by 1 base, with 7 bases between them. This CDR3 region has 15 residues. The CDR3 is CASSYFGQNTGELFF. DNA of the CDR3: TGTGCCAGCAGTTACTTTGGGCAGAACACCGGGGAGCTGTTTTTT.

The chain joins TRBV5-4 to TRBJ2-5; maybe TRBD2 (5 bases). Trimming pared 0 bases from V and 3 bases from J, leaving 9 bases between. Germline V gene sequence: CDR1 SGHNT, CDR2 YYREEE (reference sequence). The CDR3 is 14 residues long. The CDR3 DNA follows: TGTGCCAGCAGCTTGGCTTCGGGGAAAGAGACCCAGTACTTC. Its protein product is CASSLASGKETQYF.

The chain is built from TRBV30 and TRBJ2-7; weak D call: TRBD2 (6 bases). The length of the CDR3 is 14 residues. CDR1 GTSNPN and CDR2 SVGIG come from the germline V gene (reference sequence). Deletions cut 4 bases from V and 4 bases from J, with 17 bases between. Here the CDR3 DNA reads TGTGCCTGGAACCGGGACTTAACCCATTACGAGCAGTACTTC. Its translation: CAWNRDLTHYEQYF.

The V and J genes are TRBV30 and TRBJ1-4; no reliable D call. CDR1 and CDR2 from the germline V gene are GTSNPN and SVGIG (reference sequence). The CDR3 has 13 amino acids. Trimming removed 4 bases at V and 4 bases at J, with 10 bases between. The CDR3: CAWNWANNEKLFF. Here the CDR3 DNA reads TGTGCCTGGAATTGGGCGAATAATGAAAAACTGTTTTTT. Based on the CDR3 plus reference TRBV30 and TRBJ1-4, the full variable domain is SQTIHQWPATLVQPVGSPLSLECTVEGTSNPNLYWYRQAAGRGLQLLFYSVGIGQISSEVPQNLSASRPQDRQFILSSKKLLLSDSGFYLCAWNWANNEKLFFGSGTQLSVL.

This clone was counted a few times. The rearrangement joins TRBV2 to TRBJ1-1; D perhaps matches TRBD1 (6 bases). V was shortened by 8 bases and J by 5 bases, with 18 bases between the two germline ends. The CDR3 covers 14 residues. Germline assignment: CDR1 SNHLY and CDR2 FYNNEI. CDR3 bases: TGTGCCAGCCGGAGGAGGACAGAAGGAACTGAAGCTTTCTTT. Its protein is CASRRRTEGTEAFF. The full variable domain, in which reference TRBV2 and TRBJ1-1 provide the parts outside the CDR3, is EPEVTQTPSHQVTQMGQEVILRCVPISNHLYFYWYRQILGQKVEFLVSFYNNEISEKSEIFDDQFSVERPDGSNFTLKIRSTKLEDSAMYFCASRRRTEGTEAFFGQGTRLTVV.

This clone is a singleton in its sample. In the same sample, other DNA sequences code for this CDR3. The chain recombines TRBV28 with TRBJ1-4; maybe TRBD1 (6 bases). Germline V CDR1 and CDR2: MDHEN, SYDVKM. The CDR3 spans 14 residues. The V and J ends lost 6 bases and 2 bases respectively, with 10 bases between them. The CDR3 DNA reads TGTGCCAGCAGCTCACAGGGTACTAATGAAAAACTGTTTTTT. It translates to CASSSQGTNEKLFF.